This passage covers 21 T cell receptor beta chains from one sample sequenced in a study of T cell responses to AZD1222 COVID-19 vaccine. Repertoires were generated with immunoSEQ multiplex PCR, while TCRdb's copy carries only in-frame clones and drops some. The table records around 100,000 clones, about 87% of them present only once. The sample here was peripheral blood, taken on day 0 of MenACWY control vaccination. These receptors were collected from an adult in good health.

The sample holds a few counts of this clone. The genes are TRBV29-1 and TRBJ2-3; either TRBD1 or TRBD2 may fit D (7 bases each). Germline V gene data show CDR1 as SQVTM and CDR2 as ANQGSEA. Trimming removed 3 bases at V and 6 bases at J, with 19 bases between. This CDR3 spans 15 amino acids. The CDR3 region is CSVERLQGRGDTQYF. In nucleotides, the CDR3 is TGCAGCGTTGAGCGGCTACAGGGGCGGGGGGATACGCAGTATTTT.

This sequence joins TRBV3-1 (or the pseudogene TRBV3-2) and TRBJ1-1; D is perhaps TRBD1 (5 bases). Trimming removed 4 bases from V and 4 bases from J, with 16 bases in between. Germline assignment: CDR1 LGHDT and CDR2 YNNKEL (reference sequence). There are 15 residues in the CDR3. This chain's CDR3 is CASSPGRRWGTEAFF. DNA of the CDR3: TGTGCCAGCAGCCCGGGACGGAGGTGGGGCACTGAAGCTTTCTTT.

This chain joins TRBV5-1 and TRBJ2-7; unclear D gene. In germline, CDR1 is SGHRS, CDR2 YFSETQ. The CDR3 is 12 amino acids. V lost 0 bases, J lost 3 bases, and 4 bases lay in between. DNA for the CDR3: TGCGCCAGCAGCTTGGGGCACTACGAGCAGTACTTC. Its translation: CASSLGHYEQYF.

Worth noting for this clone: The junction and the germline gene differ at one end; a read error may be behind it. The rearrangement uses TRBV7-8 and TRBJ1-4; D is uncertain. The V gene's germline CDR1 is SGHVS and CDR2 FQNEAQ. This CDR3 is built from 14 residues. DNA of the CDR3: TGTGCCAGCAGCTTTGCCGGGTCCCTCGAAAAGCTGTTTTTT. Translation: CASSFAGSLEKLFF.

CDR3 region: CASSLGPTLAASYEQYF. In DNA, the CDR3 is TGTGCCAGCAGTTTAGGCCCCACGCTAGCGGCCTCCTACGAGCAGTACTTC. The chain combines TRBV28 with TRBJ2-7; 7 bases agree with TRBD2. V was pared by 2 bases and J by 0 bases, with 10 bases of the junction left unmatched. The germline CDR1 and CDR2 sequences are MDHEN and SYDVKM. CDR3 size: 17 residues.

The gene calls are TRBV5-1 and TRBJ1-4; the match to TRBD1 covers 12 bases. The germline V gene encodes CDR1 SGHRS and CDR2 YFSETQ. Germline trimming cut 4 bases from V and 4 bases from J; bases unmatched to any gene: 14. The CDR3 covers 19 residues. The CDR3 spells CASSPYTAGTGGVNEKLFF. For the CDR3, the DNA is TGCGCCAGCAGCCCGTACACAGCCGGGACAGGGGGCGTTAATGAAAAACTGTTTTTT.

The rearrangement uses TRBV7-9 and TRBJ1-4; 8 bases map to TRBD1. Germline V gene lookup returns CDR1 SEHNR and CDR2 FQNEAQ (reference sequence). The ends lost 1 base at V and 3 bases at J; junction bases unmatched: 1. The CDR3 sequence is 15 residues long. CDR3 nucleotides: TGTGCCAGCAGCTTAGAACAGGGGGCTAATGAAAAACTGTTTTTT. Protein: CASSLEQGANEKLFF.

This chain links TRBV6-5 with TRBJ1-2; D perhaps matches TRBD1 (6 bases). CDR3 size: 14 residues. Germline V gene data show CDR1 as MNHEY and CDR2 as SVGAGI. The V end lost 4 bases, the J end lost 0 bases, and 9 bases lay between the germline ends. The CDR3 sequence is CASSWQGSNYGYTF. DNA for the CDR3: TGTGCCAGCAGTTGGCAGGGGTCTAACTATGGCTACACCTTC.

The V and J genes are TRBV4-2 and TRBJ1-1; unclear D gene. The germline V gene has CDR1 LGHNA and CDR2 YNFKEQ. V was pared by 0 bases and J by 11 bases, with 16 bases between. The CDR3 runs to 14 residues. CDR3 region: CASSQDLAMFEAFF. The CDR3 DNA reads as TGTGCCAGCAGCCAAGATTTGGCCATGTTCGAGGCTTTCTTT.

The CDR3 is CASSPTGVNYGYTF. The CDR3 region has the DNA TGTGCCAGCAGTCCGACAGGGGTTAACTATGGCTACACCTTC. The chain joins TRBV6-5 to TRBJ1-2; 8 positions match TRBD1. The J segment lost 1 base and the V segment lost 5 bases, leaving 3 bases of the junction unmatched. CDR1 MNHEY and CDR2 SVGAGI come from the germline V gene. The CDR3 runs to 14 residues.

V usage is TRBV7-3 and J usage is TRBJ1-1; 9 bases match TRBD1. CDR1 SGHTA and CDR2 FQGTGA come from the germline V gene. After removal of 4 bases from V and 3 bases from J, the junction contained 3 bases not matched to a gene. CDR3 length: 14 residues. The CDR3 loop is CASSSGQGDTEAFF. As DNA, the CDR3 is TGTGCCAGCAGCTCGGGACAGGGTGACACTGAAGCTTTCTTT.

This chain's CDR3 is CASSQDGLARGYGYTF. CDR3 nucleotide sequence: TGCGCCAGCAGCCAAGATGGGCTGGCCAGGGGATATGGCTACACCTTC. The V and J genes are TRBV4-3 and TRBJ1-2; TRBD1 is a possible D gene (6 bases). The V gene's germline CDR1 is LGHNA and CDR2 YSLEER. CDR3 length: 16 residues. V lost 0 bases, J lost 5 bases, and 16 bases lay in between.

V and J are TRBV15 and TRBJ2-7; D unresolved. The CDR3 length is 14 residues. The V end lost 0 bases, the J end lost 3 bases, and 9 bases lay between the germline ends. Germline V CDR1 and CDR2: LNHNV, YYDKDF (reference sequence). The CDR3 DNA is TGTGCCACCAGCAGAGAGCTGGGTTTCTACGAGCAGTACTTC. Its translation: CATSRELGFYEQYF.

This chain connects TRBV12-3 or TRBV12-4 to TRBJ1-2, with D maybe TRBD1 (5 bases). The germline V and J ends were trimmed by 6 bases and 6 bases, with 14 bases remaining between them. The CDR3 is made up of 13 amino acids. The CDR3 here is CASSPGTANGYTF. The CDR3, as DNA: TGTGCCAGCAGCCCCGGGACGGCAAATGGCTACACCTTC.

The chain joins TRBV27 to TRBJ2-7, with 7 nucleotides matching TRBD1. CDR3 length equals 13 residues. The V gene's germline CDR1 is MNHEY and CDR2 SMNVEV (reference sequence). The J segment lost 3 bases and the V segment lost 5 bases, leaving 4 bases of the junction unmatched. The CDR3 region is CASSPDRVYEQYF. The CDR3 DNA is TGTGCCAGCAGTCCCGACAGGGTCTACGAGCAGTACTTC.

This rearrangement joins TRBV27 to TRBJ1-1; no clear D. CDR1 is MNHEY and CDR2 is SMNVEV in the germline V gene (reference sequence). The CDR3 extends over 16 amino acids. Trimming left V 3 bases short and J 3 bases short, with 17 bases between. This chain's CDR3 is CASSFSSYWLHTEAFF. CDR3 DNA sequence: TGTGCCAGCAGTTTTTCCTCATACTGGTTACACACTGAAGCTTTCTTT.

This clone was counted only a few times. The gene calls are TRBV7-3 and TRBJ2-1, with 13 bases lining up with TRBD2. Unmatched junction bases numbered 3, after V lost 4 bases and J lost 6 bases. CDR1 is SGHTA, CDR2 FQGTGA, per germline. This CDR3 comprises 15 residues. CDR3 in DNA: TGTGCCAGCAGCTCGAGGACTAGCGGGGGCAATGAGCAGTTCTTC. This translates into CASSSRTSGGNEQFF.

This sequence joins TRBV7-8 and TRBJ2-7, with D tentatively TRBD2 (5 bases). The germline gives CDR1 SGHVS, CDR2 FQNEAQ. The CDR3 totals 14 residues. Trimming took off 1 base at V and 2 bases at J, with 9 bases between the two ends. Written as DNA, the CDR3 is TGTGCCAGCAGCTTAGACGGGGTAACCTACGAGCAGTACTTC. This codes for CASSLDGVTYEQYF.

The V and J genes are TRBV9 and TRBJ2-7; 11 positions agree with TRBD2. CDR1 is SGDLS, CDR2 YYNGEE, per germline. CDR3 length: 15 residues. J lost 0 bases, V lost 3 bases, and 2 bases had no gene match. The CDR3 spells CASSATSGSSYEQYF. The CDR3 DNA sequence: TGTGCCAGCAGCGCCACTAGCGGGAGCTCCTACGAGCAGTACTTC.

The J gene is TRBJ2-3, the V gene TRBV9; D remains unclear. The CDR3 has 14 residues. CDR1 and CDR2 (germline): SGDLS, YYNGEE. V lost 0 bases and J 2 bases, leaving 7 bases between the germline ends. CDR3 protein: CASSVGPVTDTQYF. CDR3 sequence (DNA): TGTGCCAGCAGCGTAGGGCCTGTCACAGATACGCAGTATTTT.

The V and J genes are TRBV7-6 and TRBJ2-1; D is unresolved. CDR3 length: 16 residues. V lost 5 bases to trimming and J lost 0 bases, with 14 bases between them. Germline-derived CDR1 and CDR2 are SGHVS and FNYEAQ. CDR3 bases: TGTGCCAGCAGCCCATCGGTGGGGAACTCCTACAATGAGCAGTTCTTC. It specifies CASSPSVGNSYNEQFF. Complete variable domain (other parts from reference TRBV7-6 and TRBJ2-1): GAGVSQSPRYKVTKRGQDVALRCDPISGHVSLYWYRQALGQGPEFLTYFNYEAQQDKSGLPNDRFSAERPEGSISTLTIQRTEQRDSAMYRCASSPSVGNSYNEQFFGPGTRLTVL.